These 7 T cell receptor beta chains share one sample of origin, sequenced in a study of cytomegalovirus exposure and HLA in healthy donors. The PCR made use of 60 Vbeta and 13 Jbeta primers. Clones were sequenced by immunoSEQ multiplex PCR, and TCRdb holds only the in-frame ones, with some missing. The data show tens of thousands of clones, just under 80% seen once. Sequencing was carried out using PBMCs. These receptor sequences come from a woman in her 40s in good health and CMV-seronegative.

Here the CDR3 DNA reads TGTGCCAGCAGTTTAAGGACACCCTCGTATCTCTATGGCTACACCTTC. This translates into CASSLRTPSYLYGYTF. The J gene is TRBJ1-2, the V gene TRBV6-6; maybe TRBD1 (5 bases). Germline V gives CDR1 MNHNY, CDR2 SVGAGI (reference sequence). CDR3 length: 16 residues. Between the trimmed V and J ends, which lost 4 bases and 4 bases, there was a span of 19 bases.

In this sample, this clone turned up a few times. The CDR3, as DNA: TGTGCCAGCAGTTACGGGCTGTCAGGGAACTATGGCTACACCTTC. Its protein product is CASSYGLSGNYGYTF. The V gene is TRBV6-5, the J gene TRBJ1-2; the D gene is possibly TRBD1 (5 bases). The V gene lost 2 bases and the J gene lost 2 bases, with 12 bases spanning the gap. CDR1 and CDR2 from the germline V gene are MNHEY and SVGAGI. The CDR3 length is 15 residues.

The chain recombines TRBV30 with TRBJ2-7; D gene ambiguous. The germline gives CDR1 GTSNPN, CDR2 SVGIG (reference sequence). The germline V and J ends were trimmed by 2 bases and 5 bases, with 7 bases remaining between them. The CDR3 runs to 11 residues. Written as DNA, the CDR3 is TGTGCCTGGAGTTATATTAACGAGCAGTACTTC. Its protein product is CAWSYINEQYF.

This CDR3 is CASSYRTAPSNEQFF. CDR3 bases: TGTGCCAGCAGCTACCGGACAGCTCCCTCCAATGAGCAGTTCTTC. The chain couples TRBV6-6 to TRBJ2-1; D may be TRBD1 (6 bases). V lost 6 bases to trimming and J lost 6 bases, with 18 bases between them. Germline V gene lookup returns CDR1 MNHNY and CDR2 SVGAGI (reference sequence). This CDR3 spans 15 amino acids.

The rearrangement links TRBV5-1 to TRBJ2-1; tentative D call: TRBD2 (7 bases). Germline V gene data show CDR1 as SGHRS and CDR2 as YFSETQ. The V gene lost 3 bases and the J gene lost 5 bases, with 21 bases spanning the gap. This CDR3 is 17 amino acids long. DNA for the CDR3: TGCGCCAGCAGCTCCTACCCAGGGGCTAGCGGTGACAATGAGCAGTTCTTC. Residues: CASSSYPGASGDNEQFF.

This sequence joins TRBV19 and TRBJ1-1; weak D call: TRBD1 (5 bases). V was clipped by 6 bases and J by 0 bases, with 8 bases between them. The CDR3 has 13 residues. Per germline, CDR1 LNHDA and CDR2 SQIVND (reference sequence). The CDR3 sequence is CASRSGMNTEAFF. The CDR3 DNA is TGTGCCAGTAGATCAGGGATGAACACTGAAGCTTTCTTT.

This chain uses TRBV7-9 with TRBJ2-7, with 10 bases that match TRBD1. The germline gives CDR1 SEHNR, CDR2 FQNEAQ (reference sequence). The CDR3 runs 14 residues. J gave up 2 bases and V 5 bases, and 3 bases lay outside the gene matches. Here the CDR3 reads CASSPGQGAYEQYF. As DNA, the CDR3 is TGTGCCAGCAGCCCTGGACAGGGGGCCTACGAGCAGTACTTC.